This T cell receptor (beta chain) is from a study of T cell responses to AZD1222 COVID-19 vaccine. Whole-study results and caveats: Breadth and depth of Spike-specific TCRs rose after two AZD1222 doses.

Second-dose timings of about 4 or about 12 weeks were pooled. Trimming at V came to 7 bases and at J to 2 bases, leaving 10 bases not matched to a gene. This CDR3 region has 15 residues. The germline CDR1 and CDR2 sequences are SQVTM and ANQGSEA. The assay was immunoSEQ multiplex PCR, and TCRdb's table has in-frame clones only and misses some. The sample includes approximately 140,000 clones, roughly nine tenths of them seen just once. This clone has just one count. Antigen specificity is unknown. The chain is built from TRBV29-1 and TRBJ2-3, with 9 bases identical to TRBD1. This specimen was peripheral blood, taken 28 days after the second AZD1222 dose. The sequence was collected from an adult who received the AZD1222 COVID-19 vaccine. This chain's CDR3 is CSGITGTGNTDTQYF. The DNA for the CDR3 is TGCAGCGGGATCACAGGGACAGGGAACACAGATACGCAGTATTTT.